Included here is one T cell receptor beta chain sequence, with context. What it recognizes is unknown. V lost 7 bases and J 8 bases, leaving 15 bases between the germline ends. CDR3 size: 13 residues. Template switching (which added a universal primer site) was used, and cDNA carried unique molecular identifiers. Each CDR3 protein is one row after TCRdb ran MiXCR on the 5' RACE reads. The table shows hundreds of thousands of distinct CDR3 sequences, with roughly 18% occurring only once. These data are taken from a study of identical twins. General study results and limits: For out-of-frame alpha sequences shared by twins, low generation probability was in excess.

This same sample was also taken into another study, of T cells expressing NK-cell markers. That report adds: Sequenced donors, eight in total, included seven who were HCMV-seropositive and one who was seronegative.

Sequencing was performed on PBMCs. The receptor was derived from a woman between 18 and 29 years old in good health. The genes are TRBV12-3 or TRBV12-4 and TRBJ2-1; a possible D gene is TRBD2 (5 bases). CDR3 bases: TGTGCCAGCACCCGTTCCGCGAGGGATGAGCAGTTCTTC. It encodes CASTRSARDEQFF.